A selection of T cell receptor beta chains follows, all from one sample in a study of radiotherapy plus CTLA-4 blockade in lung cancer. Sequenced by immunoSEQ multiplex PCR; TCRdb stores in-frame clones only, minus some. This sample has some 70,000 clones, with roughly 78% found just once. Sequenced here: peripheral blood, sampled from a patient treated with radiotherapy plus ipilimumab. The receptor set was obtained from a human donor with non-small cell lung cancer who had a complete response to radiotherapy plus ipilimumab. Each CDR3 is given with its conserved first and last residue. The order of the fields is D gene, J gene, CDR3 length, clone size, V gene, CDR3 protein, CDR3 DNA. The D gene is left open where the match is weak. Clone size is shown for a subset of rows, as once, few, many or a class of expanded clone.

TRBD2,TRBJ2-3,16,.,TRBV7-7,CASSQGLALNTDTQYF,TGTGCTAGCAGCCAAGGACTAGCGCTAAACACAGATACGCAGTATTTT
.,TRBJ1-1,14,.,TRBV10-1,CASRVVIPPTEAFF,TGCGCCAGCAGAGTAGTAATACCACCCACTGAAGCTTTCTTT
.,TRBJ1-5,14,.,TRBV19,CASSREASNQPQHF,TGTGCCAGTAGTCGAGAGGCTAGCAATCAGCCCCAGCATTTT
.,TRBJ2-3,16,.,TRBV7-2,CASSAGQGRDTDTQYF,TGTGCCAGCAGCGCGGGCCAGGGGAGGGACACAGATACGCAGTATTTT
.,TRBJ2-5,15,.,TRBV6-5,CASSSGTVGQETQYF,TGTGCCAGCAGTTCCGGGACGGTGGGACAAGAGACCCAGTACTTC
.,TRBJ2-7,13,.,TRBV7-9,CASSLGDAGGQYF,TGTGCCAGCAGCTTAGGAGACGCCGGTGGGCAGTACTTC
TRBD1,TRBJ2-2,16,few,TRBV5-6,CASSRWTGGDTGELFF,TGTGCCAGCAGCCGATGGACAGGGGGGGACACCGGGGAGCTGTTTTTT
.,TRBJ1-2,15,.,TRBV2,CASSEPRDPNYGYTF,TGTGCCAGCAGTGAACCCAGGGATCCTAACTATGGCTACACCTTC
.,TRBJ1-3,14,.,TRBV6-5,CASSGGNSGNTIYF,TGTGCCAGCAGCGGCGGTAACTCTGGAAACACCATATATTTT
.,TRBJ1-1,14,.,TRBV2,CASLRGGENTEAFF,TGTGCCAGTCTTAGGGGAGGGGAGAACACTGAAGCTTTCTTT
.,TRBJ2-1,14,few,TRBV19,CASSVQGGGNEQFF,TGTGCCAGTAGTGTACAGGGAGGTGGCAATGAGCAGTTCTTC
.,TRBJ2-1,18,few,TRBV7-9,CASSDLLFAGAGNNEQFF,TGTGCCAGCAGCGATTTACTATTTGCGGGGGCCGGGAACAATGAGCAGTTCTTC
.,TRBJ2-4,14,.,TRBV30,CAWSPNRVENIQYF,TGTGCCTGGAGCCCCAATAGGGTGGAAAACATTCAGTACTTC
TRBD2,TRBJ2-1,15,.,TRBV10-3,CAISRTSGSGNEQFF,TGTGCCATCAGTAGGACTAGCGGGAGCGGGAATGAGCAGTTCTTC
.,TRBJ1-3,15,.,TRBV28,CASSFWSRSLNTIYF,TGTGCCAGCAGTTTTTGGTCCCGAAGCTTAAACACCATATATTTT
.,TRBJ1-2,15,.,TRBV6-4,CAILNPGGSHYGYTF,TGTGCTATACTTAACCCAGGAGGCAGTCACTATGGCTACACCTTC
.,TRBJ2-5,14,.,TRBV19,CASSINGVQETQYF,TGTGCCAGTAGTATAAACGGAGTACAAGAGACCCAGTACTTC
.,TRBJ2-2,16,.,TRBV7-2,CASRTAGTMNTGELFF,TGTGCCAGCAGAACAGCCGGGACGATGAACACCGGGGAGCTGTTTTTT
.,TRBJ1-1,14,.,TRBV7-2,CASSSFRGRNEAFF,TGTGCCAGCAGCTCCTTCCGGGGCCGAAATGAAGCTTTCTTT
.,TRBJ1-1,13,.,TRBV11-3,CASSFGGGTEAFF,TGTGCCAGCAGCTTTGGGGGAGGGACTGAAGCTTTCTTT
.,TRBJ1-2,13,.,TRBV6-5,CASSYSGDDGYTF,TGTGCCAGCAGTTACTCGGGTGACGACGGCTACACCTTC
TRBD1,TRBJ1-5,18,.,TRBV18,CASSPPGAGGLSNQPQHF,TGTGCCAGCTCACCACCGGGGGCAGGGGGTTTGAGCAATCAGCCCCAGCATTTT
.,TRBJ1-2,11,few,TRBV30,CAWSLTGGYTF,TGTGCCTGGAGTTTGACAGGTGGCTACACCTTC
.,TRBJ1-3,13,.,TRBV2,CASSGGPGNTIYF,TGTGCCAGCAGCGGTGGACCTGGAAACACCATATATTTT
.,TRBJ2-5,13,.,TRBV6-5,CASSQIPGKTQYF,TGTGCCAGCAGCCAAATCCCGGGAAAGACCCAGTACTTC
.,TRBJ1-4,17,.,TRBV5-1,CASSLISSMGAREKLFF,TGCGCCAGCAGCTTAATTTCATCGATGGGGGCGAGGGAAAAACTGTTTTTT
.,TRBJ1-2,15,.,TRBV6-5,CASSYTDNRAKGYTF,TGTGCCAGCAGTTACACGGACAACAGGGCGAAGGGCTACACCTTC
TRBD1,TRBJ1-1,14,once,TRBV5-1,CASSPDRGETEAFF,TGCGCCAGCAGCCCGGACAGGGGAGAGACTGAAGCTTTCTTT
.,TRBJ1-1,15,.,TRBV7-2,CASTLTGSPNTEAFF,TGTGCCAGCACCCTCACAGGGAGCCCCAACACTGAAGCTTTCTTT
.,TRBJ1-2,15,.,TRBV5-1,CASSLGPGQNYGYTF,TGCGCCAGCAGCTTGGGCCCGGGACAAAACTATGGCTACACCTTC
.,TRBJ2-5,14,.,TRBV7-9,CASSPGRLEETQYF,TGTGCCAGCAGTCCGGGACGCCTTGAAGAGACCCAGTACTTC
.,TRBJ2-6,17,.,TRBV25-1,CASSEGRVSSGANVLTF,TGTGCCAGCAGTGAAGGACGGGTTAGCTCTGGGGCCAACGTCCTGACTTTC